This T cell receptor (beta chain) was recorded in a study of shared clonotypes between healthy human individuals. Donors, without exception, were Caucasian adults residing in Nashville, Tennessee. Germline CDR1 reads SGHTA; CDR2 reads FQGNSA. V dropped 1 base and J dropped 6; count of bases not matched to a gene: 5. The CDR3 spans 14 residues. A deep-level run was used for the assay. Around 30,000 T cell genomes (about 300 ng DNA) went into each PBMC replicate. The assay was immunoSEQ multiplex PCR, and TCRdb's table has in-frame clones only and misses some. The sample has 450,000 to 600,000 clones; 79% are singletons.

The TCR originated in a woman in her thirties or forties in good health. Some clones in this sample may be carry-over from other donors' samples. The chain combines TRBV7-2 with TRBJ2-7; 8 nucleotides align to TRBD2. The specimen was PBMCs. CDR3 residues: CASSLGSSGTEQYF. The CDR3 nucleotides read TGTGCCAGCAGCTTAGGGAGTAGCGGGACCGAGCAGTACTTC. Supplemented by reference TRBV7-2 and TRBJ2-7, the full variable domain reads GAGVSQSPSNKVTEKGKDVELRCDPISGHTALYWYRQSLGQGLEFLIYFQGNSAPDKSGLPSDRFSAERTGGSVSTLTIQRTQQEDSAVYLCASSLGSSGTEQYFGPGTRLTVT.